The 5 T cell receptor beta chains in this list originate from one sample, sequenced in a study of cytomegalovirus exposure and HLA in healthy donors. The PCR used 60 Vbeta and 13 Jbeta primers. Data came from immunoSEQ multiplex PCR; TCRdb stores just in-frame clones and leaves some out. The sample has about 110,000 clones; 55% to 75% are singletons. The sample consisted of PBMCs. These receptors were obtained from a woman aged 65 to 85 in good health and CMV-seropositive.

As regards this clone: Mismatch with germline at one junction end may stem from a read error. The chain is built from TRBV7-7 and TRBJ2-5; the match to TRBD1 covers 8 bases. From germline, CDR1 is SSHAT and CDR2 FNYEAQ (reference sequence). This CDR3 has 14 residues. The DNA of the CDR3 is TGTGCTAGCAGCGCGACAGGGGTAGGGGAGACCCAGTACTTC. It encodes CASSATGVGETQYF.

The chain combines TRBV4-3 with TRBJ1-5; tentatively, D is TRBD1 (6 bases). Trimming shortened V by 3 bases and J by 7 bases, and 10 bases separated the two germline ends. Germline loops: CDR1 LGHNA, CDR2 YSLEER. The CDR3 length is 13 residues. The CDR3 coding sequence is TGCGCCAGCAGCCAGGACAGTCACCAGCCCCAGCATTTT. Residues: CASSQDSHQPQHF.

The chain employs TRBV18 and TRBJ1-5; weak D call: TRBD1 (6 bases). This CDR3 region has 14 residues. Germline V lookup: CDR1 KGHSH, CDR2 LQKENI. Trimming shortened V by 3 bases and J by 3 bases, and 9 bases separated the two germline ends. This chain's CDR3 is CASSPRDNNQPQHF. The CDR3 nucleotides read TGTGCCAGCTCACCCCGGGACAACAATCAGCCCCAGCATTTT.

This clone was counted ten times or more. The rearrangement joins TRBV29-1 to TRBJ1-2; possibly TRBD1 for D (6 bases). Germline V gene lookup returns CDR1 SQVTM and CDR2 ANQGSEA. V lost 4 bases and J lost 0, with 12 bases in between. CDR3 length equals 14 residues. The CDR3 coding sequence is TGCAGCGTTGTACAGGGATTAGCTAACTATGGCTACACCTTC. Translated: CSVVQGLANYGYTF.

This clone was seen only a few times. The chain uses TRBV7-8 and TRBJ2-5; D is perhaps TRBD2 (6 bases). The CDR3 extends over 15 amino acids. Looked up from germline, CDR1 is SGHVS and CDR2 is FQNEAQ. Trimming cost V 5 bases and J 9 bases, with 22 bases left between them. This CDR3 reads CASSAKEAGFSSQYF. The CDR3 nucleotides read TGTGCCAGCAGCGCGAAGGAGGCGGGGTTCTCCTCCCAGTACTTC.